One sample yielded the 31 T cell receptor beta chains listed below, sequenced in a study of CD8 T cells in ankylosing spondylitis. One entry per CDR3 protein, called by TCRdb with MiXCR from the 5' RACE reads. Of thousands of distinct CDR3 sequences listed, 2.5% to 3% were seen once; the top ten hold around 38%. The sequenced material came from blood, either unsorted or a sorted T cell fraction (not recorded which). Receptors were obtained from a female donor with ankylosing spondylitis or in good health (not recorded which).

This clonotype is medium-sized by share. This rearrangement joins TRBV9 to TRBJ2-5, with D possibly TRBD2 on 5 matching bases. This CDR3 is 14 amino acids long. Trimming pared 0 bases from V and 5 bases from J, leaving 11 bases between. The germline V gene encodes CDR1 SGDLS and CDR2 YYNGEE. The CDR3 coding sequence is TGTGCCAGCAGCGTAGGAGGCGGCGGGGAGACCCAGTACTTC. Its translation: CASSVGGGGETQYF.

This clonotype was counted at least ten times. The V gene is TRBV9, the J gene TRBJ2-3; TRBD2 matches at 10 bases. This CDR3 is 15 amino acids long. Germline V gene data show CDR1 as SGDLS and CDR2 as YYNGEE. With 2 bases clipped from V and 3 bases from J, the junction kept 3 bases outside the gene matches. For the CDR3, the DNA is TGTGCCAGCAGCGTTGGGACTAGCGAAACAGATACGCAGTATTTT. Translated: CASSVGTSETDTQYF.

This clonotype was detected many times. The V call is TRBV9, the J call TRBJ1-2; no reliable D call. This CDR3 is 13 amino acids long. Trimming removed 0 bases from V and 0 bases from J, with 3 bases in between. The germline V gene encodes CDR1 SGDLS and CDR2 YYNGEE. This chain's CDR3 is CASSVGTNYGYTF. CDR3 coding DNA: TGTGCCAGCAGCGTAGGGACTAACTATGGCTACACCTTC.

This clonotype showed up many times. J is TRBJ2-3 and V is TRBV9; D remains unclear. The V gene lost 0 bases and the J gene lost 7 bases, with 15 bases spanning the gap. The CDR3 loop spans 15 amino acids. Per the germline V gene, CDR1 is SGDLS and CDR2 is YYNGEE. The CDR3 loop reads CASSVALEIANTQYF. In nucleotides, the CDR3 is TGTGCCAGCAGCGTAGCTTTGGAGATAGCTAATACGCAGTATTTT.

Judged by abundance, this clonotype is medium-sized. This chain uses TRBV9 with TRBJ2-3, with D maybe TRBD2 (6 bases). This CDR3 has 17 residues. Trimming stripped 0 bases from V and 3 bases from J, with 17 bases between. Per germline, CDR1 SGDLS and CDR2 YYNGEE. Here the CDR3 reads CASSVADVVGRTDTQYF. DNA of the CDR3: TGTGCCAGCAGCGTAGCTGACGTTGTAGGGAGGACAGATACGCAGTATTTT.

The sample holds many counts of this clonotype. DNA of the CDR3: TGTGCCAGCAGCGTAGGGTGGGCTAGTATCCACGAGCAGTACTTC. This sequence encodes CASSVGWASIHEQYF. The chain uses TRBV9 and TRBJ2-7; D remains unclear. V was cut by 0 bases and J by 5 bases, with 15 bases left in between. Germline V CDR1 and CDR2: SGDLS, YYNGEE. The CDR3 has 15 residues.

This clonotype showed up many times. The chain couples TRBV9 to TRBJ2-7, with 11 bases aligning to TRBD2. The length of the CDR3 is 14 residues. The V gene's germline CDR1 is SGDLS and CDR2 YYNGEE. V was clipped by 2 bases and J by 6 bases; unmatched bases: 4. The CDR3 region is CASSVTSGKSEQYF. DNA for the CDR3: TGTGCCAGCAGCGTGACTAGCGGGAAAAGCGAGCAGTACTTC.

This clonotype was seen many times. The chain carries TRBV9 and TRBJ2-1; TRBD2 matches at 9 bases. The CDR3 is 14 residues long. V lost 4 bases to trimming and J lost 3 bases; unmatched junction nucleotides: 2. CDR1 is SGDLS, CDR2 YYNGEE, per germline. The CDR3 DNA follows: TGTGCCAGCAGCCCTAGCGGGATCTACAATGAGCAGTTCTTC. Its protein is CASSPSGIYNEQFF.

This clonotype was seen many times. J is TRBJ2-3 and V is TRBV9; 8 bases fit TRBD1. This CDR3 is built from 16 residues. Germline CDR1 reads SGDLS; CDR2 reads YYNGEE. Trimming at V came to 0 bases and at J to 4 bases, leaving 7 bases not matched to a gene. CDR3 sequence reads: CASSVVGTGPADTQYF. CDR3 sequence (DNA): TGTGCCAGCAGCGTAGTGGGGACAGGTCCCGCAGATACGCAGTATTTT.

This clonotype was seen repeatedly, ten times or more. The gene calls are TRBV9 and TRBJ2-3; 11 bases agree with TRBD2. Germline CDR1 is SGDLS and CDR2 is YYNGEE. The CDR3 loop spans 16 amino acids. The ends lost 3 bases at V and 0 bases at J; junction bases unmatched: 3. The DNA for the CDR3 is TGTGCCAGCAGCGGAGTAGCGGGAGGGAGCACAGATACGCAGTATTTT. Translation: CASSGVAGGSTDTQYF. Using reference TRBV9 and TRBJ2-3 for the parts outside the CDR3, the full variable domain is DSGVTQTPKHLITATGQRVTLRCSPRSGDLSVYWYQQSLDQGLQFLIQYYNGEERAKGNILERFSAQQFPDLHSELNLSSLELGDSALYFCASSGVAGGSTDTQYFGPGTRLTVL.

This clonotype has ten or more counts. The V gene is TRBV9, the J gene TRBJ2-7; D call uncertain. This CDR3 has 14 amino acids. Trimming took 0 bases from V and 6 from J, leaving 13 bases between them. The germline V gene has CDR1 SGDLS and CDR2 YYNGEE. The CDR3 bases are TGTGCCAGCAGCGTAGAGGGATCCGCCTCCGAGCAGTACTTC. This sequence encodes CASSVEGSASEQYF.

In this sample, this clonotype is medium-sized. The chain employs TRBV9 and TRBJ2-2; D not certain. With 4 bases removed from V and 4 bases from J, the gap between germline ends came to 2 bases. Germline V gives CDR1 SGDLS, CDR2 YYNGEE. The CDR3 is made up of 11 amino acids. The CDR3, as DNA: TGTGCCAGCAGCTCCACCGGGGAGCTGTTTTTT. This encodes CASSSTGELFF.

This clonotype was recorded many times. V gene TRBV9 combines with J gene TRBJ2-2; TRBD2 aligns across 11 bases. The V gene's germline CDR1 is SGDLS and CDR2 YYNGEE. V shed 3 bases and J 4 bases; nucleotides not matched to a gene: 5. The length of the CDR3 is 16 residues. Written as DNA, the CDR3 is TGTGCCAGCAGCGCCATAGCGGGGGGGACCACCGGGGAGCTGTTTTTT. Its protein product is CASSAIAGGTTGELFF. The complete variable domain, with remaining parts taken from reference TRBV9 and TRBJ2-2, reads DSGVTQTPKHLITATGQRVTLRCSPRSGDLSVYWYQQSLDQGLQFLIQYYNGEERAKGNILERFSAQQFPDLHSELNLSSLELGDSALYFCASSAIAGGTTGELFFGEGSRLTVL.

Within the sample, this clonotype is medium-sized. This sequence joins TRBV9 and TRBJ2-7, with D unclear. Trimming stripped 0 bases from V and 0 bases from J, with 7 bases between. The CDR3 loop spans 14 amino acids. Germline V gene sequence: CDR1 SGDLS, CDR2 YYNGEE. The CDR3 reads CASSVGDDSYEQYF. CDR3 DNA: TGTGCCAGCAGCGTAGGTGACGACTCCTACGAGCAGTACTTC.

In this sample, this clonotype is medium-sized. The V gene is TRBV9, the J gene TRBJ2-7; maybe TRBD1 (6 bases). The CDR3 spans 12 residues. Germline assignment: CDR1 SGDLS and CDR2 YYNGEE. V was shortened by 4 bases and J by 3 bases, with 8 bases between the two germline ends. The CDR3 is CASSLDSYEQYF. DNA of the CDR3: TGTGCCAGCAGCCTGGACAGCTACGAGCAGTACTTC.

This clonotype was seen many times. The V call is TRBV9, the J call TRBJ2-1, with 7 bases aligning to TRBD2. The CDR3 covers 18 residues. V gave up 0 bases and J gave up 2 bases; unmatched junction bases: 11. Germline V lookup: CDR1 SGDLS, CDR2 YYNGEE. As DNA, the CDR3 is TGTGCCAGCAGCGTAGACCCTAGCGGAGCCGTTACCTACAATGAGCAGTTCTTC. Translating gives CASSVDPSGAVTYNEQFF.

This clonotype is medium-sized. This sequence joins TRBV9 and TRBJ2-2; 8 positions agree with TRBD1. The CDR3 spans 15 residues. V shed 3 bases, J shed 4 bases, and the junction held 5 bases outside the gene matches. Germline lookup yields CDR1 SGDLS and CDR2 YYNGEE. This chain's CDR3 is CASSGGQAGTGELFF. DNA for the CDR3: TGTGCCAGCAGCGGGGGACAGGCGGGCACCGGGGAGCTGTTTTTT. The variable domain in full, with the rest retrieved from reference TRBV9 and TRBJ2-2, is DSGVTQTPKHLITATGQRVTLRCSPRSGDLSVYWYQQSLDQGLQFLIQYYNGEERAKGNILERFSAQQFPDLHSELNLSSLELGDSALYFCASSGGQAGTGELFFGEGSRLTVL.

The chain carries TRBV9 and TRBJ2-1; 7 nucleotides match TRBD2. Trimming took 6 bases from V and 2 from J; bases not matched to a gene: 11. This CDR3 has 16 residues. Germline CDR1 reads SGDLS; CDR2 reads YYNGEE. The CDR3 region has the DNA TGTGCCAGCACCCTAGCCCCCGGGACTACCTACAATGAGCAGTTCTTC. Translated, it gives CASTLAPGTTYNEQFF.

The table lists this clonotype with many counts. The V and J genes are TRBV9 and TRBJ2-5; D possibly uses TRBD1 or TRBD2 (6 bases each). CDR3 length equals 17 residues. In germline, CDR1 is SGDLS, CDR2 YYNGEE. Trimming cost V 0 bases and J 2 bases, with 17 bases left between them. This chain's CDR3 is CASSVGGGRNLQETQYF. The CDR3, as DNA: TGTGCCAGCAGCGTAGGAGGGGGGCGGAATTTACAAGAGACCCAGTACTTC.

This clonotype has at least ten counts. This chain uses TRBV9 with TRBJ1-2, with D maybe TRBD1 (5 bases). Germline values: CDR1 SGDLS, CDR2 YYNGEE. The CDR3 covers 14 residues. V shed 0 bases and J shed 8 bases, with 14 bases lying between them. CDR3 sequence (DNA): TGTGCCAGCAGCGTAGATGGGGGAGGGTGGGGCTACACCTTC. It is translated as CASSVDGGGWGYTF.

The sample holds many counts of this clonotype. The V and J genes are TRBV9 and TRBJ2-7, with 8 positions matching TRBD2. Germline values: CDR1 SGDLS, CDR2 YYNGEE. CDR3 length: 16 residues. The ends lost 3 bases at V and 3 bases at J; junction bases unmatched: 11. The CDR3 coding sequence is TGTGCCAGCAGCGGCCGGGGGGGGGCGTCGATCTACGAGCAGTACTTC. Its translation is CASSGRGGASIYEQYF.

This clonotype is labeled medium-sized. The chain joins TRBV9 to TRBJ2-7; the match to TRBD2 covers 7 bases. V shed 0 bases and J 0 bases; nucleotides not matched to a gene: 3. CDR3 length: 15 residues. Germline V gene data show CDR1 as SGDLS and CDR2 as YYNGEE. The CDR3 bases are TGTGCCAGCAGCGTAGAGTCGGGGGGCTCCTACGAGCAGTACTTC. Amino acid sequence: CASSVESGGSYEQYF.

This clonotype occurred many times. The rearrangement links TRBV9 to TRBJ2-3; 7 bases fit TRBD2. V trimming: 3 bases; J trimming: 6 bases; junction bases outside the gene matches: 13. The length of the CDR3 is 16 residues. Per germline, CDR1 SGDLS and CDR2 YYNGEE. The CDR3 DNA reads TGTGCCAGCAGCGCCCCGAGCGGGAATGGTATGGATACGCAGTATTTT. Its protein product is CASSAPSGNGMDTQYF.

This clonotype was counted between two and nine times. The chain recombines TRBV9 with TRBJ2-7; tentatively, D is TRBD1 (6 bases). Trimming removed 0 bases at V and 2 bases at J, with 12 bases between. Germline CDR1 reads SGDLS; CDR2 reads YYNGEE. The CDR3 length is 15 residues. The CDR3 spells CASSVGQGYTYEQYF. The CDR3 nucleotides are TGTGCCAGCAGCGTAGGGCAGGGGTACACCTACGAGCAGTACTTC.

The chain joins TRBV9 to TRBJ1-1, with D uncertain. CDR3 length: 13 amino acids. The V end was cut by 3 bases, the J end by 1 base, with 7 bases between. Germline-derived CDR1 and CDR2 are SGDLS and YYNGEE. CDR3 in DNA: TGTGCCAGCAGCGAGGTCTCGAACACTGAAGCTTTCTTT. This codes for CASSEVSNTEAFF.

Many counts were recorded for this clonotype. The chain joins TRBV9 to TRBJ2-3; D uncertain. V was clipped by 0 bases and J by 4 bases, with 6 bases between them. Germline V CDR1 and CDR2: SGDLS, YYNGEE. The CDR3 length is 13 residues. In nucleotides, the CDR3 is TGTGCCAGCAGCGTAGGTCTCCCAGATACGCAGTATTTT. It specifies CASSVGLPDTQYF. The full variable domain, its missing parts supplied by reference TRBV9 and TRBJ2-3, is DSGVTQTPKHLITATGQRVTLRCSPRSGDLSVYWYQQSLDQGLQFLIQYYNGEERAKGNILERFSAQQFPDLHSELNLSSLELGDSALYFCASSVGLPDTQYFGPGTRLTVL.

This clonotype occurred many times. The gene calls are TRBV9 and TRBJ2-2, with unresolved D. Germline V gene data show CDR1 as SGDLS and CDR2 as YYNGEE. The CDR3 contains 12 residues. Trimming cost V 0 bases and J 6 bases, with 3 bases left between them. The CDR3, as DNA: TGTGCCAGCAGCGTAGCCCCCGGGGAGCTGTTTTTT. This codes for CASSVAPGELFF.

This clonotype was counted ten times or more. This chain connects TRBV9 to TRBJ2-5, with TRBD1 matching 8 bases. The CDR3 sequence is 14 residues long. CDR1 and CDR2 (germline): SGDLS, YYNGEE. V dropped 5 bases and J dropped 3; count of bases not matched to a gene: 6. CDR3 sequence reads: CASRGQGSEETQYF. CDR3 bases: TGTGCCAGCAGAGGACAGGGTTCGGAAGAGACCCAGTACTTC.

This clonotype was detected ten times or more. The chain links TRBV9 to TRBJ2-7; perhaps D is TRBD1 or TRBD2 (6 bases each). The CDR3 sequence is 14 residues long. V was pared by 4 bases and J by 4 bases, with 15 bases between. The germline CDR1 and CDR2 sequences are SGDLS and YYNGEE. CDR3 DNA: TGTGCCAGCAGCCTAGGAGTAGGGGGGTACGAGCAGTACTTC. Translating gives CASSLGVGGYEQYF.

At least ten counts were recorded for this clonotype. The CDR3 sequence is CASSVAGLVLDEQFF. CDR3 bases: TGTGCCAGCAGCGTAGCGGGACTAGTTCTCGATGAGCAGTTCTTC. This rearrangement joins TRBV9 to TRBJ2-1, with 8 bases lining up with TRBD2. J lost 8 bases, V lost 0 bases, and 7 bases had no gene match. The germline gives CDR1 SGDLS, CDR2 YYNGEE. The CDR3 loop spans 15 amino acids.

This clonotype has at least ten counts. The genes are TRBV9 and TRBJ2-7; TRBD2 agrees at 9 bases. This CDR3 has 14 residues. V shed 4 bases, J shed 4 bases, and the junction held 6 bases outside the gene matches. CDR1 SGDLS and CDR2 YYNGEE come from the germline V gene. CDR3 bases: TGTGCCAGCAGCTCCCGGACTAGCGAGTACGAGCAGTACTTC. Amino acid sequence: CASSSRTSEYEQYF.